This passage covers 15 T cell receptor beta chains from one sample sequenced in a study of blood T cell repertoires in COVID-19. TCRdb keeps only in-frame clones here, not all; method: immunoSEQ multiplex PCR. The sample records roughly 250,000 clones, 75% to 90% being singletons. Sequenced: peripheral blood. The receptors stem from a man aged 25-45 years with acute or convalescent COVID-19.

The chain uses TRBV20-1 and TRBJ2-3; the match to TRBD2 covers 7 bases. V shed 3 bases and J 1 base; nucleotides not matched to a gene: 4. Per the germline V gene, CDR1 is DFQATT and CDR2 is SNEGSKA (reference sequence). The CDR3 has 14 amino acids. This CDR3 reads CSASVRGGTDTQYF. The CDR3 DNA sequence: TGCAGTGCTAGTGTTCGGGGGGGCACAGATACGCAGTATTTT.

The V and J genes are TRBV11-2 and TRBJ2-1; 14 bases agree with TRBD2. The J segment lost 8 bases and the V segment lost 6 bases, leaving 15 bases of the junction unmatched. The CDR3 is 18 amino acids. CDR1 is SGHAT, CDR2 FQNNGV, per germline. This CDR3 reads CASSPGLAGVRRRDEQFF. The DNA for the CDR3 is TGTGCCAGCAGTCCGGGACTAGCGGGGGTCAGGAGGAGGGATGAGCAGTTCTTC.

The V and J genes are TRBV19 and TRBJ2-1; TRBD1 aligns across 9 bases. Germline CDR1 is LNHDA and CDR2 is SQIVND (reference sequence). The CDR3 extends over 15 amino acids. Trimming at V came to 1 base and at J to 4 bases, leaving 2 bases not matched to a gene. CDR3 amino acids: CASSIGGTGYNEQFF. The CDR3, as DNA: TGTGCCAGTAGTATAGGGGGGACAGGGTACAATGAGCAGTTCTTC. The complete variable domain, with remaining parts taken from reference TRBV19 and TRBJ2-1, reads DGGITQSPKYLFRKEGQNVTLSCEQNLNHDAMYWYRQDPGQGLRLIYYSQIVNDFQKGDIAEGYSVSREKKESFPLTVTSAQKNPTAFYLCASSIGGTGYNEQFFGPGTRLTVL.

This sequence joins TRBV6-5 and TRBJ2-1; D might be TRBD1 (6 bases). This CDR3 has 15 amino acids. Germline assignment: CDR1 MNHEY and CDR2 SVGAGI. Trimming took off 5 bases at V and 4 bases at J, with 15 bases between the two ends. In DNA form, the CDR3 reads TGTGCCAGCAGTAAAATTGGGGGCCGATACAATGAGCAGTTCTTC. Translating it yields CASSKIGGRYNEQFF.

Worth noting for this clone: In the same sample, other DNA sequences code for this CDR3. This chain uses TRBV15 with TRBJ1-2; no clear D gene. In germline, CDR1 is LNHNV, CDR2 YYDKDF (reference sequence). This CDR3 contains 13 residues. V was shortened by 1 base and J by 6 bases, with 9 bases between the two germline ends. The CDR3 region has the DNA TGTGCCACCAGCAGAGGTGGCGGGGATGGCTACACCTTC. The encoded protein is CATSRGGGDGYTF.

V and J are TRBV5-1 and TRBJ1-2, with 9 bases lining up with TRBD1. Germline-derived CDR1 and CDR2 are SGHRS and YFSETQ. The CDR3 covers 15 residues. V lost 8 bases to trimming and J lost 8 bases; unmatched junction nucleotides: 16. The CDR3 loop reads CARTNTTQGAEGYTF. CDR3 DNA: TGCGCCAGAACTAACACTACACAGGGGGCGGAAGGCTACACCTTC.

The CDR3 spells CATSVLDEQFF. The CDR3 DNA is TGTGCCACCAGTGTTCTTGATGAGCAGTTCTTC. The chain is built from TRBV24-1 and TRBJ2-1, with D hard to call. The V end lost 5 bases, the J end lost 8 bases, and 6 bases lay between the germline ends. Germline CDR1 KGHDR, CDR2 SFDVKD. The CDR3 covers 11 residues.

The genes are TRBV19 and TRBJ2-2, with D maybe TRBD1 (6 bases). Germline CDR1 LNHDA, CDR2 SQIVND (reference sequence). Deletions cut 4 bases from V and 6 bases from J, with 12 bases between. The CDR3 has 14 amino acids. CDR3 loop: CASSTNRVAGELFF. In nucleotides, the CDR3 is TGTGCCAGTAGTACTAACAGGGTGGCCGGGGAGCTGTTTTTT.

In this sample, this clone turned up a few times. The chain recombines TRBV9 with TRBJ2-7; no reliable D call. V lost 0 bases to trimming and J lost 7 bases, with 11 bases between them. The CDR3 sequence is 13 residues long. Germline values: CDR1 SGDLS, CDR2 YYNGEE. The CDR3 DNA is TGTGCCAGCAGCGTAGACCCCCCCGGGGAGCAGTACTTC. As protein: CASSVDPPGEQYF.

V is TRBV5-1 and J is TRBJ2-7; 7 bases agree with TRBD2. The CDR3 has 15 amino acids. CDR1 is SGHRS, CDR2 YFSETQ, per germline. The junction had 10 bases not matched to a gene; V was cut back by 7 bases and J by 0 bases. Here the CDR3 reads CASSWGGISSYEQYF. CDR3 in DNA: TGCGCCAGCTCTTGGGGGGGAATAAGCTCCTACGAGCAGTACTTC.

This clone was observed once. The CDR3 DNA follows: TGTGCCAGCAGCTTAGCGCGAGGTGGCAGGGGCAACACTGAAGCTTTCTTT. This codes for CASSLARGGRGNTEAFF. The rearrangement uses TRBV7-8 and TRBJ1-1; perhaps TRBD1 as D (6 bases). The length of the CDR3 is 17 residues. The germline CDR1 and CDR2 sequences are SGHVS and FQNEAQ. V lost 0 bases and J 2 bases, leaving 16 bases between the germline ends.

The chain has TRBV7-9 and TRBJ1-2, with D unresolved. V lost 0 bases and J lost 7, with 6 bases in between. Germline V gives CDR1 SEHNR, CDR2 FQNEAQ (reference sequence). The CDR3 has 12 residues. CDR3 coding DNA: TGTGCCAGCAGCTTAGCCTTGTCTGGCTACACCTTC. Protein: CASSLALSGYTF.

In DNA form, the CDR3 reads TGTGCCAGCAGTTCACAGGGGCAGCCCCAGCATTTT. Its translation: CASSSQGQPQHF. This sequence joins TRBV6-2 or TRBV6-3 and TRBJ1-5; 7 positions agree with TRBD1. The length of the CDR3 is 12 residues. Germline lookup yields CDR1 MNHEY and CDR2 SVGEGT. V was pared by 4 bases and J by 7 bases, with 1 base of the junction left unmatched.

This rearrangement joins TRBV7-2 to TRBJ2-3; 7 bases are a match to TRBD2. The germline V gene encodes CDR1 SGHTA and CDR2 FQGNSA. This CDR3 is built from 13 residues. V was clipped by 5 bases and J by 14 bases; unmatched bases: 13. The CDR3 is CASSPWDGRAPYF. CDR3 DNA: TGTGCCAGCAGCCCCTGGGATGGGAGGGCCCCGTATTTT.

A few counts support this clone. The gene calls are TRBV19 and TRBJ1-5; no clear D. This CDR3 comprises 12 residues. Germline-derived CDR1 and CDR2 are LNHDA and SQIVND (reference sequence). Trimming stripped 7 bases from V and 2 bases from J, with 6 bases between. DNA of the CDR3: TGTGCCAGTACGGAGGGCAATCAGCCCCAGCATTTT. Residues: CASTEGNQPQHF.